A selection of T cell receptor beta chains follows, all from one sample in a study of blood T cell repertoires in COVID-19. TCRdb's table, derived via immunoSEQ multiplex PCR, lists solely in-frame clones and lacks some. This table holds some 100,000 clones, 81% found once. Material: peripheral blood. These receptors were collected from a human donor in a cohort sampled during active COVID-19. The CDR3 runs from the conserved cysteine through the conserved F or W. D genes are given only for firm matches. A row's size may be missing; if present it is once, few, many or a size class.

D | size | J | V | length | CDR3 | DNA
TRBD1 | NA | TRBJ2-7 | TRBV18 | 16 | CASSPGRTGRTYEQYF | TGTGCCAGCTCACCTGGTCGGACAGGGCGAACCTACGAGCAGTACTTC
NA | NA | TRBJ1-5 | TRBV28 | 11 | CASSHHHPQHF | TGTGCCAGCAGTCATCATCATCCCCAGCATTTT
TRBD2 | once | TRBJ2-7 | TRBV5-6 | 15 | CASSLERGYTYEQYF | TGTGCCAGCAGCTTAGAGCGGGGCTACACCTACGAGCAGTACTTC
TRBD1 | NA | TRBJ2-2 | TRBV18 | 14 | CASSSTGGTGELFF | TGTGCCAGCTCATCAACAGGGGGCACCGGGGAGCTGTTTTTT
NA | NA | TRBJ1-2 | TRBV30 | 15 | CAWSQGLLGNYGYTF | TGTGCCTGGAGCCAGGGACTCCTAGGGAACTATGGCTACACCTTC
TRBD2 | NA | TRBJ2-1 | TRBV10-3 | 14 | CAISENPGGWEQFF | TGTGCCATCAGTGAGAACCCGGGGGGTTGGGAGCAGTTCTTC
NA | NA | TRBJ2-5 | TRBV18 | 14 | CASSPGGFQETQYF | TGTGCCAGCTCACCAGGGGGGTTCCAAGAGACCCAGTACTTC
NA | NA | TRBJ1-4 | TRBV19 | 14 | CASTLGGANEKLFF | TGTGCCAGTACCCTGGGGGGAGCTAATGAAAAACTGTTTTTT
NA | NA | TRBJ1-5 | TRBV5-4 | 17 | CAYNRGDGIYSNQPQHF | TGTGCTTATAATCGGGGGGATGGAATATATAGCAATCAGCCCCAGCATTTT
TRBD2 | NA | TRBJ2-7 | TRBV5-5 | 15 | CASSFLAGVSYEQYF | TGTGCCAGCAGCTTCCTAGCGGGGGTTTCCTACGAGCAGTACTTC
NA | NA | TRBJ2-7 | TRBV28 | 16 | CASRLGGDRWAYEQYF | TGTGCCAGCAGGTTGGGGGGGGACAGGTGGGCCTACGAGCAGTACTTC
TRBD1 | once | TRBJ2-7 | TRBV5-1 | 15 | CASSLKRDRGREQYF | TGCGCCAGCAGCCTCAAGAGGGACAGGGGAAGGGAGCAGTACTTC
TRBD1 | once | TRBJ2-5 | TRBV27 | 17 | CASSSLTGTYVQETQYF | TGTGCCAGCAGTTCTCTGACAGGGACCTACGTCCAAGAGACCCAGTACTTC
TRBD2 | NA | TRBJ2-1 | TRBV2 | 14 | CASKQSGGSGEQFF | TGTGCCAGCAAACAAAGCGGGGGGTCGGGGGAGCAGTTCTTC
NA | NA | TRBJ1-1 | TRBV9 | 16 | CASSVATQGGNTEAFF | TGTGCCAGCAGCGTAGCAACGCAGGGTGGGAACACTGAAGCTTTCTTT
TRBD1 | NA | TRBJ1-6 | TRBV4-2 | 15 | CASSLAGTGDSPLHF | TGTGCCAGCAGCCTAGCCGGGACAGGGGATTCACCCCTCCACTTT
NA | NA | TRBJ2-4 | TRBV5-1 | 14 | CASSLEGTTNIQYF | TGCGCCAGCAGCTTGGAAGGGACAACGAACATTCAGTACTTC
TRBD1 | NA | TRBJ2-7 | TRBV6-2/TRBV6-3 | 16 | CASSLQAGTGAYEQYF | TGTGCCAGCAGTTTGCAAGCCGGGACAGGGGCCTACGAGCAGTACTTC
NA | NA | TRBJ1-2 | TRBV11-2 | 13 | CASSLRVGPGYTF | TGTGCCAGCAGCTTGCGAGTGGGGCCTGGCTACACCTTC
NA | few | TRBJ1-1 | TRBV6-6 | 15 | CASSDSGTPNPEAFF | TGTGCCAGCAGCGACTCCGGGACACCAAACCCTGAAGCTTTCTTT
NA | few | TRBJ1-5 | TRBV19 | 14 | CATRGRRTNQPQHF | TGTGCCACTAGAGGGAGACGGACCAATCAGCCCCAGCATTTT
TRBD2 | NA | TRBJ2-1 | TRBV7-2 | 16 | CASSPRIAGRYNEQFF | TGTGCCAGCAGCCCGAGGATAGCGGGGAGATACAATGAGCAGTTCTTC
NA | NA | TRBJ2-7 | TRBV7-2 | 13 | CASSLARTYEQYF | TGTGCCAGCAGCTTAGCCAGAACCTACGAGCAGTACTTC
NA | NA | TRBJ1-5 | TRBV2 | 13 | CASSEGQVQPQHF | TGTGCCAGCAGTGAAGGGCAGGTTCAGCCCCAGCATTTT
NA | NA | TRBJ2-4 | TRBV4-1 | 17 | CASSQGRGSLAKNIQYF | TGCGCCAGCAGCCAAGGGAGGGGAAGTCTCGCCAAAAACATTCAGTACTTC
NA | NA | TRBJ2-7 | TRBV28 | 13 | CASSSQGWYEQYF | TGTGCCAGCAGTTCCCAGGGGTGGTACGAGCAGTACTTC
TRBD1 | NA | TRBJ2-3 | TRBV11-2 | 15 | CASSQGALGSDTQYF | TGTGCCAGCAGCCAGGGGGCCCTGGGGTCAGATACGCAGTATTTT
TRBD2 | once | TRBJ2-7 | TRBV18 | 14 | CASSPSGNSYEQYF | TGTGCCAGCTCACCAAGCGGGAACTCCTACGAGCAGTACTTC
TRBD1 | once | TRBJ1-2 | TRBV6-1 | 12 | CASRGDRGGYTF | TGTGCCAGCAGAGGGGACAGAGGTGGCTACACCTTC
NA | NA | TRBJ2-3 | TRBV6-5 | 12 | CASSDSFLAQYF | TGTGCCAGCAGTGACTCCTTTCTAGCGCAGTATTTT
TRBD2 | NA | TRBJ2-5 | TRBV5-1 | 13 | CASSRGLRETQYF | TGCGCCAGCAGCCGGGGACTAAGGGAGACCCAGTACTTC
NA | NA | TRBJ1-1 | TRBV2 | 13 | CASSDSGDTEAFF | TGTGCCAGCAGTGATTCAGGGGACACTGAAGCTTTCTTT
TRBD1 | once | TRBJ1-1 | TRBV10-3 | 14 | CAISEGQGNTEAFF | TGTGCCATCAGTGAGGGACAGGGGAACACTGAAGCTTTCTTT
NA | NA | TRBJ1-6 | TRBV6-6 | 15 | CASSLLKGENSPLHF | TGTGCCAGCAGTTTGTTAAAGGGAGAAAACTCACCCCTCCACTTT
TRBD2 | NA | TRBJ2-7 | TRBV4-3 | 15 | CASSPSGGGAYEQYF | TGCGCCAGCAGCCCGTCTGGCGGGGGGGCCTACGAGCAGTACTTC
NA | NA | TRBJ1-1 | TRBV14 | 15 | CASSPSTGMNTEAFF | TGTGCCAGCAGCCCCTCGACAGGAATGAACACTGAAGCTTTCTTT
TRBD2 | few | TRBJ2-2 | TRBV5-1 | 16 | CASSLPSGASTGELFF | TGCGCCAGCAGTCTCCCTAGCGGGGCGTCCACCGGGGAGCTGTTTTTT
NA | NA | TRBJ1-3 | TRBV28 | 17 | CASSLFSRGSRGNTIYF | TGTGCCAGCAGTTTATTTTCTAGGGGATCTAGAGGAAACACCATATATTTT
TRBD1 | NA | TRBJ1-1 | TRBV14 | 14 | CASSLDRGNTEAFF | TGTGCCAGCAGCCTTGACAGGGGAAACACTGAAGCTTTCTTT
NA | NA | TRBJ1-1 | TRBV6-5 | 14 | CASSYSRGYTEAFF | TGTGCCAGCAGTTACTCGCGGGGCTACACTGAAGCTTTCTTT
TRBD1 | NA | TRBJ1-4 | TRBV5-1 | 15 | CASSVLQGAREKLFF | TGCGCCAGCAGCGTGCTACAGGGGGCGAGGGAAAAACTGTTTTTT
NA | NA | TRBJ2-2 | TRBV19 | 16 | CASSATSRANTGELFF | TGTGCCAGTAGTGCCACCTCCCGCGCGAACACCGGGGAGCTGTTTTTT
NA | NA | TRBJ1-4 | TRBV5-1 | 15 | CASSPRSGFGEKLFF | TGCGCCAGCAGCCCGAGATCTGGGTTCGGGGAAAAACTGTTTTTT
TRBD2 | NA | TRBJ2-4 | TRBV4-1 | 18 | CASSQDKGGGVGKNIQYF | TGCGCCAGCAGCCAAGATAAAGGCGGGGGGGTCGGCAAAAACATTCAGTACTTC
TRBD1 | few | TRBJ1-2 | TRBV19 | 13 | CASTLTGEPGYTF | TGTGCCAGTACCTTGACAGGGGAACCTGGCTACACCTTC